This T cell receptor (beta chain) is from a study of CD8 T cells in ankylosing spondylitis (dated by TCRdb to 2016 to 2017). Describing the broader study: To find TCR variants linked to disease, the study profiled T cell receptor beta repertoires in ankylosing spondylitis patients and healthy donors. The full study cohort was made up of 25 ankylosing spondylitis patients and 108 healthy donors. Peripheral blood was sampled, and synovial fluid was additionally collected from ankylosing spondylitis patients.

TCRdb records Illumina HiSeq 2500 as the sequencer. Quantitative 5'-RACE with molecular barcodes was the method used to prepare the TCR beta libraries. In the paper's pipeline: To identify disease-linked TCR variants, a new computational method was used, one built on a probabilistic model of VDJ rearrangement. The public reads were reprocessed in TCRdb via fastp at Q25 and MiXCR, keeping in-frame beta chains. Rows with a matching CDR3 protein are joined into one entry that keeps the most common DNA and genes. The V and J calls and clone size are TCRdb's, not the authors'. For this sample there are some 38,000 distinct CDR3 sequences; approximately 10% appear just once. The ten most abundant clones make up about a sixth of the sample. This clonotype was seen a few times. Its target antigen remains unknown. Per-base qualities were not stored, and no clone one base away is much larger. What the study reported, not specific to this receptor: Significant enrichment of the disease-linked clones was reported in matched synovial fluid samples from ankylosing spondylitis patients. Some motif variants had previously been reported in the synovial fluid and blood of reactive arthritis patients, which suggests shared mechanisms of disease initiation. The disease-linked clones showed a CD8+ phenotype and occurred at relatively low frequencies in peripheral blood. Blood from ankylosing spondylitis patients appeared to be characterized by a TCR beta motif composed of several highly homologous amino acid variants.

Trimming leaves V shorter by 7 bases and J shorter by 2 bases, with the junction holding 10 bases beyond the gene matches. Via the germline V gene (reference sequence), CDR1 is SEHNR and CDR2 FQNEAQ. The CDR3 has 15 amino acids, counting the end cysteine and phenylalanine. Left in the record is the CDR3 DNA by itself, 45 bases read in frame from the first base. The V and J genes are TRBV7-9 and TRBJ2-5, and TRBD1 matches 7 of the central bases. The sequence was obtained from a male donor with ankylosing spondylitis or in good health (not recorded which). The sample was blood, either unsorted or a sorted T cell fraction (not recorded which). The CDR3 amino acid sequence is: CASTIQGSEQETQYF. The nucleotide sequence is TGTGCCAGCACCATACAGGGGTCTGAACAAGAGACCCAGTACTTC. Extended through the reference TRBV7-9 and TRBJ2-5 proteins, this CDR3 yields the full variable domain: DTGVSQNPRHKITKRGQNVTFRCDPISEHNRLYWYRQTLGQGPEFLTYFQNEAQLEKSRLLSDRFSAERPKGSFSTLEIQRTEQGDSAMYLCASTIQGSEQETQYFGPGTRLLVL.